The entry that follows covers one T cell receptor beta chain sequence. The CDR3 sequence is 16 residues long. From germline, CDR1 is MNHEY and CDR2 SVGAGI. V gave up 4 bases and J gave up 6 bases; unmatched junction bases: 11. The sample comes from a study of T cell changes during pregnancy in multiple sclerosis. Generated by immunoSEQ multiplex PCR, the TCRdb table keeps only in-frame clones and is missing some. Of about 35,000 clones listed, more than 70% were seen once; the top ten hold 0.75% to 0.9%. The sample was CD4+ T cells from peripheral blood mononuclear cells, taken after pregnancy. This receptor was identified in a female donor in good health, enrolled as a control in a pregnancy study. The chain joins TRBV6-5 to TRBJ1-1; 10 bases align to TRBD1. CDR3 DNA: TGTGCCAGCAGTTCGCTTGGGGACAGGGGTTCCCCTGAAGCTTTCTTT. The encoded protein is CASSSLGDRGSPEAFF.